This TCR beta chain was sequenced for a study of cytomegalovirus exposure and HLA in healthy donors. Study background: The Caucasian-associated ancestry cluster held around four fifths of under 450 genotyped donors.

60 Vbeta and 13 Jbeta primers were used in PCR. How the authors handled the data: Per a later analysis, the number of unique TCR beta chains was about 80 million, of which roughly 11 million were shared. The table came from immunoSEQ multiplex PCR; TCRdb's copy has only in-frame clones and leaves some out. V, J and clone size are those of that table, while D and trimming were read from the DNA. The sample includes around 130,000 clones, around 81% of them seen just once. Findings of the study overall: Several of the most significant clusters were apparently associated with common viral pathogens in a later analysis. Presence/absence analyses supposed approximately even sequencing depth among donors.

Between the trimmed V and J ends, which lost 1 base and 2 bases, there was a span of 21 bases. Germline-derived CDR1 and CDR2 are GTSNPN and SVGIG (reference sequence). The CDR3 loop spans 17 amino acids. Points on this clone: No antigen is known for it.

The receptor's source is a middle-aged woman in good health and CMV-seronegative. The V call is TRBV30, the J call TRBJ2-7; tentatively, D is TRBD1 (6 bases). Sequencing was carried out using PBMCs. CDR3 sequence (DNA): TGTGCCTGGAGTGGTCCTCAAGGCAGGGGAAGAACCTACGAGCAGTACTTC. This gives the protein CAWSGPQGRGRTYEQYF. The full variable domain, in which reference TRBV30 and TRBJ2-7 provide the parts outside the CDR3, is SQTIHQWPATLVQPVGSPLSLECTVEGTSNPNLYWYRQAAGRGLQLLFYSVGIGQISSEVPQNLSASRPQDRQFILSSKKLLLSDSGFYLCAWSGPQGRGRTYEQYFGPGTRLTVT.